This TCR beta chain was observed in a study of T-cell reconstitution after alpha-beta-depleted transplantation in children (dated by TCRdb to the mid-2010s). A note on the overall study: The study quantitatively tracked T-cell immune reconstitution after TCRalphabeta/CD19-depleted allogeneic hematopoietic cell transplantation in children using TCR repertoire profiling.

The germline V and J ends show losses of 1 base and 7 bases respectively, and no gene match explains 7 bases of the junction. CDR1 is given as SGHNT and CDR2 as YENEEA, both from the germline V gene. CDR3 length: 16 amino acids, cysteine to phenylalanine. CDR3 DNA is the only sequence kept; it has 48 bases, read in frame from the first base. The library was made by PCR. The instrument was an Illumina HiSeq 2500. Molecular barcoding was employed in the preparation of TCR libraries, with unique molecular identifiers being used to normalize TCRbeta repertoire quantification. TCRdb reprocessed the public reads (quality trimming at Q25 with fastp, clone calling with MiXCR) and kept in-frame beta chains. Rows with a matching CDR3 protein are joined into one entry that keeps the most common DNA and genes. In this sample the table shows 500,000 or so distinct CDR3 sequences, roughly 10% of which occur a single time. The biggest ten clones account for 13% to 15% of the sample.

Read against the paper, the sample's treatment or condition label means: allogeneic hematopoietic cell transplantation with graft depleted of TCRalphabeta T cells and CD19 B cells. Transplant recipients were children who received TCRalphabeta/CD19-depleted allogeneic hematopoietic cell grafts. A note on this clonotype: It lacks a known antigen. Per-nucleotide qualities are absent, and no much larger clonotype sits a single base away.

General findings and caveats noted by the study authors: Over subsequent months, a decline in hyperexpanded clone frequencies was noted, and after one year, T-cell counts and TCRbeta diversity were mostly ascribed to newly produced T cells. The apparently early recovery of alphabetaT-cell counts about two months after transplant reportedly depended on only several hundred rapidly expanded clones that came from non-depleted graft cells. The high TCRbeta diversity at day 60 in some patients was ascribed to recipient T cells and intrathymic progenitors that had survived conditioning.

The rearranged segments are TRBV11-3 and TRBJ2-1; 10 bases in the middle match TRBD2. Sequences were derived from PBMCs, mostly from graft donor cells, sampled 180 days after TCRalphabeta/CD19-depleted stem cell transplant. The sequence came from a female patient aged 2-10 years who had a stem cell transplant for aplastic anemia, so the T cells may come from the graft donor. The DNA sequence is as follows: TGTGCCAGCAGCTTAGGTCTAGCGGGAGCCATAAATGAGCAGTTCTTC. Translated, it gives CASSLGLAGAINEQFF.